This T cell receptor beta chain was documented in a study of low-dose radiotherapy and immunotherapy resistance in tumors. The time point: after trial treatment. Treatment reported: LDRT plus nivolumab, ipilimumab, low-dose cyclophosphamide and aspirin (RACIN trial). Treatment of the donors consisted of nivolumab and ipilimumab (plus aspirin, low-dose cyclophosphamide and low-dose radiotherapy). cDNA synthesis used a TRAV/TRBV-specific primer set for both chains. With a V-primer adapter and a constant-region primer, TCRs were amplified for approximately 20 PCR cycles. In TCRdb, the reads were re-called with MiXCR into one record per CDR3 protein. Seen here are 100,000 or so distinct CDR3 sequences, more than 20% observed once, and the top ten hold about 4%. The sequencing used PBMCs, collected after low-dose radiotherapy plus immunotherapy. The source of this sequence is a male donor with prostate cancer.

The DNA of the CDR3 is TGTGCCAGCAGCCCCCGGGACAGGGGGCGTCCGTACTTC. Its protein product is CASSPRDRGRPYF. This chain links TRBV27 with TRBJ2-7; TRBD1 matches 12 bases. V shed 6 bases and J 12 bases; nucleotides not matched to a gene: 9. The CDR3 is 13 amino acids. Germline CDR1 and CDR2: MNHEY and SMNVEV (reference sequence).